What follows is one T cell receptor beta chain and its context. Its binding antigen is unknown. Within one base of it there is no much larger clone, and no base qualities were kept. Library construction relied on RT-PCR. This sample was sequenced with an Illumina HiSeq 2500. TCRdb trimmed the raw reads at Q25, called clones with MiXCR and kept productive beta chains. Rows are combined by CDR3 protein, so each entry shows the most common genes and DNA. The sample table lists around 580,000 distinct CDR3 sequences, 13% to 15% of them with a count of one. The top ten clones comprise approximately 12% of the sample. The data stem from a study of response to subunit inactivated influenza vaccine (dated by TCRdb to 2016 to 2018). Study-level background: The study used deep quantitative T cell receptor repertoire profiling to track responses to a trivalent subunit inactivated influenza vaccine.

V loses 2 bases of germline sequence and J loses 1 base, and the interval between the two ends is 10 bases. From the cysteine up to the phenylalanine, the CDR3 has a length of 14 residues. Here the CDR3 DNA is all that survives: 42 bases in frame from base 1. CDR1 is given as SQVTM and CDR2 as ANQGSEA, both from the germline V gene. The full study reports these points: The authors proposed that each seasonal influenza vaccination may bring in only a limited number of new T cells.

The receptor chain draws on TRBV29-1 and TRBJ2-3; a tentative D match to TRBD1 spans 5 bases. Sequences were derived from PBMCs from blood, sampled about 12 days after vaccination. This TCR was recovered from a man in his fifties or sixties who received an inactivated influenza vaccine. Donor details come from another sample of the same person, matched by shared clones. The DNA sequence follows: TGCAGCGTTGAAAGACAGATACGCACAGATACGCAGTATTTT. This encodes CSVERQIRTDTQYF.